These 21 T cell receptor beta chains were sequenced from one sample in a study of shared clonotypes between healthy human individuals. Sequencing used immunoSEQ multiplex PCR; TCRdb keeps in-frame clones, though not all of them. The table records some 2,100,000 clones, roughly 95% of them present only once. Sequencing input: naive CD4+ T cells sorted from blood. Subset in this sample: CD45RA+ positively selected. The receptors were gathered from a man aged 18 to 29 in good health.

This chain links TRBV10-3 with TRBJ1-3; TRBD1 agrees at 10 bases. In germline, CDR1 is ENHRY, CDR2 SYGVKD. The CDR3 contains 15 residues. V trimming: 5 bases; J trimming: 4 bases; junction bases outside the gene matches: 5. CDR3 amino acids: CAISPDRGDGNTIYF. The CDR3 DNA sequence: TGTGCCATCAGTCCGGACAGGGGGGACGGAAACACCATATATTTT.

This chain connects TRBV19 to TRBJ1-1, with 10 bases matching TRBD1. The CDR3 is made up of 15 amino acids. Looked up from germline, CDR1 is LNHDA and CDR2 is SQIVND (reference sequence). The V segment lost 6 bases and the J segment 12 bases; nucleotides outside the gene matches: 16. In DNA, the CDR3 is TGTGCCAGTAGCAGCCACTCGACAGGGGGCCGGGGAACTTTCTTT. It translates to CASSSHSTGGRGTFF.

The chain carries TRBV10-3 and TRBJ1-2; D is unresolved. CDR1 ENHRY and CDR2 SYGVKD come from the germline V gene. The CDR3 covers 14 residues. V lost 4 bases, J lost 2 bases, and 11 bases lay in between. As DNA, the CDR3 is TGTGCCATCAGTGTGCAGGACCTGAACTATGGCTACACCTTC. This codes for CAISVQDLNYGYTF.

The chain is built from TRBV6-1 and TRBJ2-7, with D perhaps given as TRBD1 or TRBD2 (6 bases each). Germline V CDR1 and CDR2: MNHNS, SASEGT. Between the trimmed V and J ends, which lost 5 bases and 4 bases, there was a span of 18 bases. The CDR3 is 15 amino acids. The CDR3 reads CASSWGADPTYEQYF. The CDR3 DNA follows: TGTGCCAGCAGTTGGGGGGCGGATCCAACTTACGAGCAGTACTTC.

The CDR3 DNA is TGTGCCAGCAGGAGCGTTGGTGAAAAACTGTTTTTT. It specifies CASRSVGEKLFF. The chain uses TRBV6-5 and TRBJ1-4; unclear D gene. The V gene lost 6 bases and the J gene lost 7 bases, with 9 bases spanning the gap. The CDR3 length is 12 residues. The germline V gene encodes CDR1 MNHEY and CDR2 SVGAGI.

The chain links TRBV7-2 to TRBJ2-2, with D possibly being TRBD1 (5 bases). Trimming took off 5 bases at V and 4 bases at J, with 14 bases between the two ends. Looked up from germline, CDR1 is SGHTA and CDR2 is FQGNSA. CDR3 size: 15 residues. This CDR3 reads CASSQILQGTGELFF. CDR3 in DNA: TGTGCCAGCAGCCAAATCCTTCAGGGCACCGGGGAGCTGTTTTTT.

The V and J genes are TRBV4-1 and TRBJ2-1; TRBD1 matches 7 bases. CDR3 length: 16 amino acids. CDR1 and CDR2 from the germline V gene are MGHRA and YSYEKL. V lost 3 bases, J lost 7 bases, and 12 bases stayed unmatched. The CDR3 loop reads CASSHVQGIRENEQFF. The CDR3 DNA sequence: TGCGCCAGCAGCCATGTACAGGGGATCCGCGAGAATGAGCAGTTCTTC.

The chain is built from TRBV7-2 and TRBJ2-5, with D tentatively TRBD1 (5 bases). Trimming left V 2 bases short and J 1 base short, with 14 bases between. In germline, CDR1 is SGHTA, CDR2 FQGNSA. The length of the CDR3 is 16 residues. The CDR3 here is CASSLRQPPFQETQYF. The CDR3 region has the DNA TGTGCCAGCAGCTTAAGACAGCCACCTTTCCAAGAGACCCAGTACTTC.

The chain links TRBV4-1 to TRBJ2-7; D is uncertain. CDR1 is MGHRA and CDR2 is YSYEKL in the germline V gene. With 1 base removed from V and 2 bases from J, the gap between germline ends came to 9 bases. This CDR3 spans 14 amino acids. The CDR3 region has the DNA TGCGCCAGCAGCCAAGCGACTGCCCCCTACGAGCAGTACTTC. This codes for CASSQATAPYEQYF.

In its sample, this clone was seen a few times. V usage is TRBV19 and J usage is TRBJ1-1; D not certain. The ends were cut back, 5 bases at V and 7 bases at J, with 14 bases in the middle. From germline, CDR1 is LNHDA and CDR2 SQIVND (reference sequence). The CDR3 totals 13 residues. This CDR3 reads CASSSVGALEAFF. In nucleotides, the CDR3 is TGTGCCAGTAGTTCGGTCGGAGCCCTTGAAGCTTTCTTT.

The chain has TRBV2 and TRBJ2-3, with no clear D. CDR1 is SNHLY, CDR2 FYNNEI, per germline. The CDR3 loop spans 11 amino acids. Trimming stripped 3 bases from V and 2 bases from J, with 0 bases between. The CDR3 DNA reads as TGTGCCAGCAGTGACACAGATACGCAGTATTTT. Its translation: CASSDTDTQYF.

This chain joins TRBV5-1 and TRBJ2-7; no clear D gene. Germline V gives CDR1 SGHRS, CDR2 YFSETQ. Trimming stripped 0 bases from V and 5 bases from J, with 12 bases between. The CDR3 contains 14 residues. This CDR3 reads CASSLDIGMNEQYF. As DNA, the CDR3 is TGCGCCAGCAGCTTGGACATCGGTATGAACGAGCAGTACTTC.

The CDR3 DNA reads TGCGCCAGCAGCCCCCTCGTGGGAGTAAGCTACGAGCAGTACTTC. It yields the protein CASSPLVGVSYEQYF. This rearrangement joins TRBV5-1 to TRBJ2-7, with a possible D match to TRBD2 (5 bases). V lost 4 bases and J 3 bases, leaving 17 bases between the germline ends. Germline V CDR1 and CDR2: SGHRS, YFSETQ. The CDR3 has 15 amino acids. The complete variable domain, with remaining parts taken from reference TRBV5-1 and TRBJ2-7, reads KAGVTQTPRYLIKTRGQQVTLSCSPISGHRSVSWYQQTPGQGLQFLFEYFSETQRNKGNFPGRFSGRQFSNSRSEMNVSTLELGDSALYLCASSPLVGVSYEQYFGPGTRLTVT.

Of note for this clone: Additional DNA sequences in this sample encode the identical CDR3. The chain joins TRBV6-5 to TRBJ2-6; 7 nucleotides match TRBD1. From germline, CDR1 is MNHEY and CDR2 SVGAGI. Losses at the gene ends were 6 bases for V and 4 bases for J; bases not matched to a gene: 6. CDR3 length: 15 amino acids. Here the CDR3 DNA reads TGTGCCAGCAGCCGAGACAGGGCCGGGGCCAACGTCCTGACTTTC. This codes for CASSRDRAGANVLTF.

In the case of this clone: The same CDR3 also results from other DNA sequences found in this sample. The chain couples TRBV10-3 to TRBJ2-5; D possibly uses TRBD1 or TRBD2 (5 bases each). The CDR3 has 13 amino acids. V was cut by 0 bases and J by 4 bases, with 6 bases left in between. Germline V gene data show CDR1 as ENHRY and CDR2 as SYGVKD. The CDR3 reads CAISESGVETQYF. The CDR3 DNA follows: TGTGCCATCAGTGAGTCGGGGGTAGAGACCCAGTACTTC.

With regard to this clone: Other DNA sequences in this sample translate to the same CDR3. CDR3 in DNA: TGCGCCAGCAGCTTAGAAGGGATGAGCAATCAGCCCCAGCATTTT. Translated, it gives CASSLEGMSNQPQHF. The V and J genes are TRBV5-1 and TRBJ1-5, with unresolved D. Germline V CDR1 and CDR2: SGHRS, YFSETQ. The V end was cut by 2 bases, the J end by 1 base, with 10 bases between. This CDR3 is built from 15 residues.

This clone was seen a few times. V is TRBV11-2 and J is TRBJ1-3; 7 positions agree with TRBD1. Germline assignment: CDR1 SGHAT and CDR2 FQNNGV. This CDR3 has 14 residues. V trimming: 6 bases; J trimming: 4 bases; junction bases outside the gene matches: 6. The CDR3 nucleotides read TGTGCCAGCAGACTAGGGACAGCGGGAAACACCATATATTTT. Its protein is CASRLGTAGNTIYF.

The chain is built from TRBV10-3 and TRBJ1-1; D is unresolved. This CDR3 has 12 residues. Germline V CDR1 and CDR2: ENHRY, SYGVKD. The V end was cut by 4 bases, the J end by 5 bases, with 8 bases between. CDR3 sequence (DNA): TGTGCCATCAGTGGGCAGACTACTGAAGCTTTCTTT. Its protein product is CAISGQTTEAFF.

This chain connects TRBV19 to TRBJ1-4; tentatively, D is TRBD1 (5 bases). The CDR3 runs to 13 residues. Per germline, CDR1 LNHDA and CDR2 SQIVND (reference sequence). The V gene lost 8 bases and the J gene lost 7 bases, with 14 bases spanning the gap. DNA of the CDR3: TGTGCCAGTCGAAACCAGGGTCGTGAAAAACTGTTTTTT. It codes for CASRNQGREKLFF.

The rearrangement uses TRBV5-1 and TRBJ2-7; 9 positions agree with TRBD1. CDR1 and CDR2 from the germline V gene are SGHRS and YFSETQ. V was pared by 0 bases and J by 4 bases, with 14 bases of the junction left unmatched. This CDR3 is 18 amino acids long. DNA for the CDR3: TGCGCCAGCAGCTTGGCCTTCCCCTCGGACAGGGGATATTACGAGCAGTACTTC. This sequence encodes CASSLAFPSDRGYYEQYF.

Written as DNA, the CDR3 is TGTGCCAGCAGAGACTTTGGCTTTGGGGGTAACTATGGCTACACCTTC. This gives the protein CASRDFGFGGNYGYTF. The V and J genes are TRBV28 and TRBJ1-2, with a tentative D call TRBD1 (5 bases). Trimming pared 6 bases from V and 1 base from J, leaving 18 bases between. CDR3 length equals 16 residues. The germline V gene encodes CDR1 MDHEN and CDR2 SYDVKM.